One sample yielded the 25 T cell receptor beta chains listed below, sequenced in a study of radiotherapy plus CTLA-4 blockade in lung cancer. Produced via immunoSEQ multiplex PCR; TCRdb's table is partial and in-frame only. The sample lists about 64,000 clones, 65% to 80% occurring once. The source was peripheral blood, collected from a patient treated with radiotherapy plus ipilimumab. The receptors were sampled from a human donor with non-small cell lung cancer whose response to radiotherapy plus ipilimumab could not be evaluated.

The V gene is TRBV5-4, the J gene TRBJ1-2, with 8 bases lining up with TRBD1. V was pared by 1 base and J by 4 bases, with 3 bases of the junction left unmatched. Germline V lookup: CDR1 SGHNT, CDR2 YYREEE (reference sequence). This CDR3 has 14 residues. The CDR3 reads CASSLPGQGYGYTF. CDR3 DNA sequence: TGTGCCAGCAGCTTGCCAGGACAGGGCTATGGCTACACCTTC.

The CDR3 DNA reads TGTGCCAGCAGCCCAGCGGATGGACAGGGATTGGGGTCCGCAGATACGCAGTATTTT. The encoded protein is CASSPADGQGLGSADTQYF. This chain uses TRBV7-8 with TRBJ2-3; 8 bases agree with TRBD1. Per the germline V gene, CDR1 is SGHVS and CDR2 is FQNEAQ. CDR3 length equals 19 residues. V was clipped by 5 bases and J by 4 bases; unmatched bases: 20.

This clone was recorded only once. The chain joins TRBV5-1 to TRBJ2-2, with 12 bases that match TRBD1. Germline V CDR1 and CDR2: SGHRS, YFSETQ. This CDR3 region has 15 residues. V shed 4 bases and J 7 bases; nucleotides not matched to a gene: 5. The CDR3 reads CASSTGTGGFGELFF. CDR3 DNA sequence: TGCGCCAGCAGCACCGGGACAGGGGGCTTCGGGGAGCTGTTTTTT.

J is TRBJ2-7 and V is TRBV7-2; 8 positions agree with TRBD1. In germline, CDR1 is SGHTA, CDR2 FQGNSA. J was trimmed by 0 bases and V by 6 bases; bases with no gene match: 10. This CDR3 comprises 16 residues. CDR3 protein: CASRGTGGQGSYEQYF. The CDR3 nucleotides read TGTGCCAGCAGGGGTACTGGCGGACAGGGCTCCTACGAGCAGTACTTC.

This clone was seen more than once but under ten times. CDR3 sequence (DNA): TGTGCCAGCAGCTTAGGGGACAGGACCTCAGATACGCAGTATTTT. Its translation: CASSLGDRTSDTQYF. The V and J genes are TRBV11-2 and TRBJ2-3, with TRBD1 matching 8 bases. Trimming took 1 base from V and 4 from J; bases not matched to a gene: 4. CDR3 length: 15 residues. Germline CDR1 reads SGHAT; CDR2 reads FQNNGV.

The CDR3 nucleotides are TGTGCCAGCAGCTCCTGGGCCGGGGGTATTCAGCCCCAGCATTTT. Residues: CASSSWAGGIQPQHF. The chain joins TRBV5-6 to TRBJ1-5, with a tentative D call TRBD1 (5 bases). Per the germline V gene, CDR1 is SGHDT and CDR2 is YYEEEE. This CDR3 comprises 15 residues. Trimming left V 3 bases short and J 6 bases short, with 16 bases between.

The sample holds a few counts of this clone. This chain joins TRBV7-9 and TRBJ2-7, with a possible D match to TRBD1 (6 bases). V shed 6 bases and J shed 1 base, with 19 bases lying between them. This CDR3 spans 16 amino acids. Germline CDR1 SEHNR, CDR2 FQNEAQ (reference sequence). This chain's CDR3 is CASSVHRDIFSYEQYF. As DNA, the CDR3 is TGTGCCAGCAGTGTTCACCGGGACATCTTTTCCTACGAGCAGTACTTC. The variable domain in full, completed from reference TRBV7-9 and TRBJ2-7, reads DTGVSQNPRHKITKRGQNVTFRCDPISEHNRLYWYRQTLGQGPEFLTYFQNEAQLEKSRLLSDRFSAERPKGSFSTLEIQRTEQGDSAMYLCASSVHRDIFSYEQYFGPGTRLTVT.

This chain uses TRBV27 with TRBJ1-5; D unclear. The germline V gene encodes CDR1 MNHEY and CDR2 SMNVEV (reference sequence). This CDR3 contains 11 residues. CDR3 sequence (DNA): TGTGAGGCTCCGAGGGATCAGCCCCAGCATTTT. Its protein product is CEAPRDQPQHF.

The gene calls are TRBV19 and TRBJ2-7; 8 bases fit TRBD1. The CDR3 runs 13 residues. Germline loops: CDR1 LNHDA, CDR2 SQIVND (reference sequence). Losses at the gene ends were 3 bases for V and 7 bases for J; bases not matched to a gene: 5. For the CDR3, the DNA is TGTGCCAGTAGTATGAGGGACAGGAGGGAGCAGTACTTC. It encodes CASSMRDRREQYF.

The chain joins TRBV5-1 to TRBJ2-1; the match to TRBD2 covers 16 bases. This CDR3 is 17 amino acids long. V lost 1 base, J lost 8 bases, and 6 bases stayed unmatched. CDR1 is SGHRS, CDR2 YFSETQ, per germline. The chain's CDR3 is CASSLWGTSGGADEQFF. The CDR3 DNA sequence: TGCGCCAGCAGCTTGTGGGGGACTAGCGGGGGGGCGGATGAGCAGTTCTTC. Combining the CDR3 with reference TRBV5-1 and TRBJ2-1 gives the whole variable domain KAGVTQTPRYLIKTRGQQVTLSCSPISGHRSVSWYQQTPGQGLQFLFEYFSETQRNKGNFPGRFSGRQFSNSRSEMNVSTLELGDSALYLCASSLWGTSGGADEQFFGPGTRLTVL.

To note about this clone: Its ends do not fully match the called genes, so a read error is possible. V usage is TRBV5-4 and J usage is TRBJ2-3, with TRBD1 as a possible D gene (6 bases). The CDR3 loop spans 15 amino acids. Germline lookup yields CDR1 SGHNT and CDR2 YYREEE (reference sequence). CDR3 nucleotides: TGCGCCAGCAGCCAAGGGACCTCGACAGGCCAAGGGCAGTATTTT. Translated, it gives CASSQGTSTGQGQYF.

The chain recombines TRBV6-1 with TRBJ1-4; possible D gene TRBD1, 5 bases. CDR1 is MNHNS and CDR2 is SASEGT in the germline V gene. The CDR3 covers 13 residues. With 6 bases removed from V and 8 bases from J, the gap between germline ends came to 13 bases. CDR3: CASRPPGGEKLFF. CDR3 nucleotides: TGTGCCAGCAGACCCCCTGGGGGGGAAAAACTGTTTTTT.

The rearrangement uses TRBV29-1 and TRBJ2-3; 16 bases are a match to TRBD2. With V trimmed by 7 bases and J by 4 bases, 14 bases remained unmatched. CDR3 length equals 18 residues. Germline V lookup: CDR1 SQVTM, CDR2 ANQGSEA. CDR3 sequence reads: CSADTGTSGRGEADTQYF. CDR3 DNA: TGCAGCGCCGACACGGGGACTAGCGGGAGGGGTGAGGCAGATACGCAGTATTTT.

This chain joins TRBV18 and TRBJ1-3; no clear D. Germline V gene lookup returns CDR1 KGHSH and CDR2 LQKENI. The CDR3 extends over 14 amino acids. V was pared by 7 bases and J by 4 bases, with 14 bases between. The CDR3 sequence is CASWRGGSGNTIYF. The CDR3 DNA is TGTGCCAGCTGGAGAGGCGGATCCGGAAACACCATATATTTT. The full variable domain, in which reference TRBV18 and TRBJ1-3 provide the parts outside the CDR3, is NAGVMQNPRHLVRRRGQEARLRCSPMKGHSHVYWYRQLPEEGLKFMVYLQKENIIDESGMPKERFSAEFPKEGPSILRIQQVVRGDSAAYFCASWRGGSGNTIYFGEGSWLTVV.

V and J are TRBV19 and TRBJ2-3; perhaps TRBD1 as D (6 bases). This CDR3 region has 14 residues. The germline gives CDR1 LNHDA, CDR2 SQIVND (reference sequence). V lost 5 bases and J lost 2, with 11 bases in between. Here the CDR3 reads CASSLTGLTDTQYF. The CDR3, as DNA: TGTGCCAGTAGTCTGACAGGCCTCACAGATACGCAGTATTTT.

The CDR3 nucleotides are TGTGCCAGTGCCCAGCGGGCCTATGACGAGCAGTACTTC. It codes for CASAQRAYDEQYF. The chain carries TRBV19 and TRBJ2-7; possibly TRBD2 for D (6 bases). CDR3 length equals 13 residues. Between the trimmed V and J ends, which lost 8 bases and 5 bases, there was a span of 16 bases. Germline loops: CDR1 LNHDA, CDR2 SQIVND (reference sequence).

This clone was observed a few times. This chain connects TRBV19 to TRBJ1-1; the match to TRBD1 covers 8 bases. Per the germline V gene, CDR1 is LNHDA and CDR2 is SQIVND (reference sequence). With 5 bases clipped from V and 1 base from J, the junction kept 6 bases outside the gene matches. This CDR3 has 15 residues. The CDR3 coding sequence is TGTGCCAGTAGTGAAACCGGGACAGGGAACACTGAAGCTTTCTTT. This sequence encodes CASSETGTGNTEAFF.

The CDR3 DNA sequence: TGTGCCAGCAGGGCGGGAACAGGGGCTGGAAACACCATATATTTT. This codes for CASRAGTGAGNTIYF. V usage is TRBV2 and J usage is TRBJ1-3; 7 bases map to TRBD1. Germline lookup yields CDR1 SNHLY and CDR2 FYNNEI. The CDR3 contains 15 residues. V lost 6 bases, J lost 2 bases, and 7 bases stayed unmatched.

This clone appeared many times. The chain has TRBV30 and TRBJ2-7; D call uncertain. Trimming removed 0 bases from V and 5 bases from J, with 5 bases in between. This CDR3 has 11 amino acids. Germline-derived CDR1 and CDR2 are GTSNPN and SVGIG (reference sequence). The CDR3 region is CAWSVGHEQYF. CDR3 sequence (DNA): TGTGCCTGGAGTGTTGGGCACGAGCAGTACTTC.

This chain connects TRBV28 to TRBJ2-7; unclear D gene. Germline CDR1 and CDR2: MDHEN and SYDVKM. The V end was cut by 3 bases, the J end by 2 bases, with 11 bases between. The CDR3 extends over 14 amino acids. In nucleotides, the CDR3 is TGTGCCAGCAGTTTGTCGTCGGTCCCCTACGAGCAGTACTTC. The encoded protein is CASSLSSVPYEQYF.

The rearrangement uses TRBV15 and TRBJ1-2, with D unclear. Per the germline V gene, CDR1 is LNHNV and CDR2 is YYDKDF (reference sequence). The CDR3 runs to 15 residues. Between the trimmed V and J ends, which lost 4 bases and 8 bases, there was a span of 20 bases. The CDR3 coding sequence is TGTGCCACCAGCAAAGACGGCGGGCCGCGCTACGGCTACACCTTC. Translated: CATSKDGGPRYGYTF. Full variable domain (remainder filled in from reference TRBV15 and TRBJ1-2): DAMVIQNPRYQVTQFGKPVTLSCSQTLNHNVMYWYQQKSSQAPKLLFHYYDKDFNNEADTPDNFQSRRPNTSFCFLDIRSPGLGDTAMYLCATSKDGGPRYGYTFGSGTRLTVV.

The chain is built from TRBV5-8 and TRBJ2-7; perhaps TRBD2 as D (5 bases). V was shortened by 4 bases and J by 3 bases, with 17 bases between the two germline ends. The CDR3 is made up of 15 amino acids. The germline V gene has CDR1 SGHTS and CDR2 YDEGEE. CDR3 residues: CASSRAGVGDYEQYF. For the CDR3, the DNA is TGTGCCAGCAGCCGGGCCGGGGTAGGTGACTACGAGCAGTACTTC. Drawing the rest from reference TRBV5-8 and TRBJ2-7, the complete variable domain is EAGVTQSPTHLIKTRGQQATLRCSPISGHTSVYWYQQALGLGLQFLLWYDEGEERNRGNFPPRFSGRQFPNYSSELNVNALELEDSALYLCASSRAGVGDYEQYFGPGTRLTVT.

This sequence joins TRBV29-1 and TRBJ2-3; 10 bases match TRBD1. In germline, CDR1 is SQVTM, CDR2 ANQGSEA. The CDR3 length is 13 residues. With 4 bases clipped from V and 4 bases from J, the junction kept 2 bases outside the gene matches. DNA for the CDR3: TGCAGCGTTGGGACAGGGGGGGCAGATACGCAGTATTTT. Encoded protein: CSVGTGGADTQYF.

This chain uses TRBV27 with TRBJ2-3, with 8 bases aligning to TRBD2. The trim removed 1 base at V and 2 bases at J, leaving 14 bases unmatched. From germline, CDR1 is MNHEY and CDR2 SMNVEV (reference sequence). CDR3 length: 19 residues. The CDR3 here is CASSLFRSGASGFTDTQYF. DNA of the CDR3: TGTGCCAGCAGTTTATTTCGTTCTGGGGCTAGCGGGTTCACAGATACGCAGTATTTT.

The chain uses TRBV9 and TRBJ1-2; 12 bases match TRBD1. Germline lookup yields CDR1 SGDLS and CDR2 YYNGEE. V dropped 0 bases and J dropped 1; count of bases not matched to a gene: 7. CDR3 length equals 18 residues. The CDR3 here is CASSVGGQGALLNYGYTF. The CDR3 DNA sequence: TGTGCCAGCAGCGTAGGGGGACAGGGGGCCCTCCTTAACTATGGCTACACCTTC. Variable domain in full (rest from reference TRBV9 and TRBJ1-2): DSGVTQTPKHLITATGQRVTLRCSPRSGDLSVYWYQQSLDQGLQFLIQYYNGEERAKGNILERFSAQQFPDLHSELNLSSLELGDSALYFCASSVGGQGALLNYGYTFGSGTRLTVV.